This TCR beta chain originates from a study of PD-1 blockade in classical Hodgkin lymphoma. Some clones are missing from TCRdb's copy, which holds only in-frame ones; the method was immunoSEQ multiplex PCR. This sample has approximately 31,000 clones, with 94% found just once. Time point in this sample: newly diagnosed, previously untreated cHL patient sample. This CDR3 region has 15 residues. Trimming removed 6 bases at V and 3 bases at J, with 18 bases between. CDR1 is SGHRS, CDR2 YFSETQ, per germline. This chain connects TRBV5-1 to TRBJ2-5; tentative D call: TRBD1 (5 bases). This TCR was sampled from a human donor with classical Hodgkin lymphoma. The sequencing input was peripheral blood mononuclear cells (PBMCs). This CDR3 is CASNYYSTDKETQYF. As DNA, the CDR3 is TGCGCCAGCAACTATTATAGTACGGACAAAGAGACCCAGTACTTC.